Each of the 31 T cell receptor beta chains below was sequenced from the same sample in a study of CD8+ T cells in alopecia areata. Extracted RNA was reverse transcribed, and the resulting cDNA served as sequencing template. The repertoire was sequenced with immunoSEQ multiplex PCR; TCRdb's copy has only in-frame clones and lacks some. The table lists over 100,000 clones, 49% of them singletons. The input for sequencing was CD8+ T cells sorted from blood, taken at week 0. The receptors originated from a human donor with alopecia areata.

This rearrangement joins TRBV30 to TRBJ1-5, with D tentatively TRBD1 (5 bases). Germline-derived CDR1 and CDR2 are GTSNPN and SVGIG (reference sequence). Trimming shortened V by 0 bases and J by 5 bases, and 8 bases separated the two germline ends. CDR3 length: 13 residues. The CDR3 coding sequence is TGTGCCTGGAGTGTCACGGGGGATCAGCCCCAGCATTTT. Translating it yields CAWSVTGDQPQHF.

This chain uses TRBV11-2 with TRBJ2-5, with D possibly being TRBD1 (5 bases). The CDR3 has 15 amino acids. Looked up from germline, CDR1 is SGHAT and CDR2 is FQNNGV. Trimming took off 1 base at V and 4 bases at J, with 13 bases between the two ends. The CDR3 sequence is CASSLAQGQIETQYF. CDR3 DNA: TGTGCCAGCAGCTTAGCCCAGGGCCAAATAGAGACCCAGTACTTC.

The CDR3: CASSLEGPSAGEQYF. DNA for the CDR3: TGCGCCAGCAGCTTGGAAGGGCCCAGCGCGGGCGAGCAGTACTTC. The chain carries TRBV5-1 and TRBJ2-7; D is perhaps TRBD2 (5 bases). The CDR3 contains 15 residues. Trimming left V 0 bases short and J 6 bases short, with 16 bases between. The germline V gene has CDR1 SGHRS and CDR2 YFSETQ.

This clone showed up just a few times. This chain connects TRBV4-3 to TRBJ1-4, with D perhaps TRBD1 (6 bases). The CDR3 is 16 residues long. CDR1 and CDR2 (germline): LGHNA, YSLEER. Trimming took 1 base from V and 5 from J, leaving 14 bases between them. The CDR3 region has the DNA TGCGCCAGCAGCCAAGCCCCAGGGGAAAGGAATGAAAAACTGTTTTTT. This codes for CASSQAPGERNEKLFF.

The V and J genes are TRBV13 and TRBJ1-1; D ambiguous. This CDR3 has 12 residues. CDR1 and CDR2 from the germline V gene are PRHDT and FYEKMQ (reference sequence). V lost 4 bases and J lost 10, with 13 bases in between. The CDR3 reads CASSSAAPGAFF. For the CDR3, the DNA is TGTGCCAGCAGCTCGGCAGCGCCAGGAGCTTTCTTT.

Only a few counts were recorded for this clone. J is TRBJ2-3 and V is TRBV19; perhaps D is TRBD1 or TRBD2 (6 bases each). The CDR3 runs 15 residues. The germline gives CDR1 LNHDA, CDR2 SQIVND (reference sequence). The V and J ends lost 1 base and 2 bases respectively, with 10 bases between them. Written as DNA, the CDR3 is TGTGCCAGTAGTATAGTACCGGGGGCCACAGATACGCAGTATTTT. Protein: CASSIVPGATDTQYF.

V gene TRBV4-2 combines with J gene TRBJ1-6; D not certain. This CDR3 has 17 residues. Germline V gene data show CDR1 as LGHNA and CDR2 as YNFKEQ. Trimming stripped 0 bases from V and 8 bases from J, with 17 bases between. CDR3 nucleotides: TGTGCCAGCAGCCAAGAAGGAGGCCAGGAAGGTTATTCACCCCTCCACTTT. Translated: CASSQEGGQEGYSPLHF.

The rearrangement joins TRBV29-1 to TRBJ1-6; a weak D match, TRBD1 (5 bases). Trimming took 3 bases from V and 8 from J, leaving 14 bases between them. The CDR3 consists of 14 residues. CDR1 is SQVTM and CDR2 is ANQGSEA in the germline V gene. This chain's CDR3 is CSVDREFTDSPLHF. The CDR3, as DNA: TGCAGCGTTGACAGGGAGTTCACGGATTCACCCCTCCACTTT.

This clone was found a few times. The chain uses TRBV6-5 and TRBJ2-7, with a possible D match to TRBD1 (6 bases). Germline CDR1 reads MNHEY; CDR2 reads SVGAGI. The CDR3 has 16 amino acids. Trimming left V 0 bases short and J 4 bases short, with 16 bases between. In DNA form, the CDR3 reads TGTGCCAGCAGTTACTCGACGCAGGGGAAACCATACGAGCAGTACTTC. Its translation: CASSYSTQGKPYEQYF.

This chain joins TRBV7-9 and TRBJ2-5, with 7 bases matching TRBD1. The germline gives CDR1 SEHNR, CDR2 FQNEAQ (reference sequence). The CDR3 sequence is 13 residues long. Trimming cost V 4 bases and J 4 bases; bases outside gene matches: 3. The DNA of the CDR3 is TGTGCCAGCAGCTACAGGGGATTAGAGACCCAGTACTTC. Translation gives CASSYRGLETQYF.

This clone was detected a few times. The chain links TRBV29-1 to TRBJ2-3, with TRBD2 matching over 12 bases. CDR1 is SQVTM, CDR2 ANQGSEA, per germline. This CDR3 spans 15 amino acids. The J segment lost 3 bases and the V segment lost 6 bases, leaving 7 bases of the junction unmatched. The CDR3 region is CSVRTSGVWTDTQYF. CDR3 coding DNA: TGCAGCGTCCGGACTAGCGGGGTGTGGACAGATACGCAGTATTTT.

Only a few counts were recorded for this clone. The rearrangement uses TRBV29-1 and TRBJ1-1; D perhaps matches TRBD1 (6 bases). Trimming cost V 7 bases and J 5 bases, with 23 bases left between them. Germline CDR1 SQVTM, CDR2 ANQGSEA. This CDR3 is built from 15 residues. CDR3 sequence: CSAIYEGPRGTEAFF. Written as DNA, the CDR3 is TGCAGCGCGATTTACGAGGGACCAAGGGGGACTGAAGCTTTCTTT.

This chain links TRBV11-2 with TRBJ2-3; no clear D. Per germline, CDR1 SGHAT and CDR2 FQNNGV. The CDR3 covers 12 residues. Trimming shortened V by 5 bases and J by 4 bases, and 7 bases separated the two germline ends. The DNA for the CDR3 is TGTGCCAGCAGCCCTGTCCCAGATACGCAGTATTTT. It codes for CASSPVPDTQYF.

The CDR3 is CASSLGERSYNEQFF. CDR3 coding DNA: TGCGCCAGCAGCTTGGGCGAGAGGTCCTACAATGAGCAGTTCTTC. The chain couples TRBV5-1 to TRBJ2-1; D unclear. The germline V gene encodes CDR1 SGHRS and CDR2 YFSETQ. The CDR3 has 15 residues. V lost 0 bases and J lost 1, with 8 bases in between.

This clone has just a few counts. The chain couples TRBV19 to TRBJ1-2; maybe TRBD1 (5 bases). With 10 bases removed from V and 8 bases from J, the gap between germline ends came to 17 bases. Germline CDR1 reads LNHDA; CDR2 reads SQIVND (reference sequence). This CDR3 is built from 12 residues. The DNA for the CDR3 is TGTGCCACCTGGGGAGGGGATGTCGGCTACACCTTC. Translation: CATWGGDVGYTF.

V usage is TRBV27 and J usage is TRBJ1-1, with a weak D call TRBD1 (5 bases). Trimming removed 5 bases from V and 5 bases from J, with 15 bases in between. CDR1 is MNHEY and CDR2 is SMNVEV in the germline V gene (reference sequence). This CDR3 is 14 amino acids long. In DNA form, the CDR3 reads TGTGCCAGCAGTATAACAGGAGGTGGAACTGAAGCTTTCTTT. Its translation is CASSITGGGTEAFF.

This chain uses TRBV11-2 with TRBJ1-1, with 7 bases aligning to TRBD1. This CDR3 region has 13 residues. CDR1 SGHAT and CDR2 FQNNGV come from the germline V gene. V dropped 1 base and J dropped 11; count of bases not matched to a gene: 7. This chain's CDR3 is CASSLVGQVWAFF. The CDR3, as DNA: TGTGCCAGCAGCTTAGTCGGACAGGTTTGGGCTTTCTTT.

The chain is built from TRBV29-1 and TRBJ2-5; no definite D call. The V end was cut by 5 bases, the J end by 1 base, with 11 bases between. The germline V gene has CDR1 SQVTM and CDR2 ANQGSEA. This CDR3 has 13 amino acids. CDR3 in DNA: TGCAGCGTTTACCCAGACTTCCAAGAGACCCAGTACTTC. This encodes CSVYPDFQETQYF.

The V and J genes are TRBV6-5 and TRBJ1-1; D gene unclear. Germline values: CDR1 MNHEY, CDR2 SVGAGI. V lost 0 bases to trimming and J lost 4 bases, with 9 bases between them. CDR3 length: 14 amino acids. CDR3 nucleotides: TGTGCCAGCAGTTACTCGCGGGGAGGCACTGAAGCTTTCTTT. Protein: CASSYSRGGTEAFF.

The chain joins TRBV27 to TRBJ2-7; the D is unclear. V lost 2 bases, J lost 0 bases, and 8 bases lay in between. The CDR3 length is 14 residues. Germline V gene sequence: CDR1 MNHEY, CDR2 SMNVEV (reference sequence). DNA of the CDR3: TGTGCCAGCAGTTTACATGAGGACTCCTACGAGCAGTACTTC. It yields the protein CASSLHEDSYEQYF.

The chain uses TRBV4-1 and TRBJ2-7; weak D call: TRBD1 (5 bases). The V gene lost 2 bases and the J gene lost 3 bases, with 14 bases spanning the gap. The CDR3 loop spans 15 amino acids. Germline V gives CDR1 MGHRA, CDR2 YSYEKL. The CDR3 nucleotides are TGCGCCAGCAGCCAACAGACAGAGAGTTTCTACGAGCAGTACTTC. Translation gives CASSQQTESFYEQYF.

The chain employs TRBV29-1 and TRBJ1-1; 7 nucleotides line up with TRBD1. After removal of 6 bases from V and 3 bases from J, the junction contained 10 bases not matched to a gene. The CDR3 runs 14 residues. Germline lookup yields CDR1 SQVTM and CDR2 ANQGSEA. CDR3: CSVPDSDRYTEAFF. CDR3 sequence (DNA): TGCAGCGTACCCGACTCGGACAGGTACACTGAAGCTTTCTTT.

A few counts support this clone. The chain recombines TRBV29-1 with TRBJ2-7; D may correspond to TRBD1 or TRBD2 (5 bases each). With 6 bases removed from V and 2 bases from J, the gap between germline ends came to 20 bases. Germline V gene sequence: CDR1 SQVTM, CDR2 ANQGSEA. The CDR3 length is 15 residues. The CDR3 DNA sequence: TGCAGCGTCACAGGAGACTGGGGGAGCCCCTACGAGCAGTACTTC. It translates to CSVTGDWGSPYEQYF.

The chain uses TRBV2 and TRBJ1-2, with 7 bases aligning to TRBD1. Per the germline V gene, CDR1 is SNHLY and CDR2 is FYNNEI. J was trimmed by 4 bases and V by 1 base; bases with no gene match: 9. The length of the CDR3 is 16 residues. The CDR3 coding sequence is TGTGCCAGCAGTGAAGTACCCGGGACAGAAATCTATGGCTACACCTTC. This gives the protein CASSEVPGTEIYGYTF.

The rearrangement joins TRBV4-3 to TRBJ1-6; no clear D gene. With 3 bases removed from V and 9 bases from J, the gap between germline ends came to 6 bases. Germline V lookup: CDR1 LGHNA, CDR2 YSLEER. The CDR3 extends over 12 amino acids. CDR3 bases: TGCGCCAGCAGCCAGTATGGTTCACCCCTCCACTTT. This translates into CASSQYGSPLHF.

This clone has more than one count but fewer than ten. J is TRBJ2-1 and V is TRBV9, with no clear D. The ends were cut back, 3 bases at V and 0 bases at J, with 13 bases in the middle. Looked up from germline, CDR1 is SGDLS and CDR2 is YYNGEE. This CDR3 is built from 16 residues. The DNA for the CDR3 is TGTGCCAGCAGCGGCCCAGGCCATAGCTCCTACAATGAGCAGTTCTTC. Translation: CASSGPGHSSYNEQFF.

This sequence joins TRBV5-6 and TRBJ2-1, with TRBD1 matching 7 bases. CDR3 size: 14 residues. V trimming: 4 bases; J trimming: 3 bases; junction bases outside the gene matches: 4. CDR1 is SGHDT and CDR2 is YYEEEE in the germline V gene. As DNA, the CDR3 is TGTGCCAGCAGCCCTTGGGACAGCTACAATGAGCAGTTCTTC. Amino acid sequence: CASSPWDSYNEQFF.

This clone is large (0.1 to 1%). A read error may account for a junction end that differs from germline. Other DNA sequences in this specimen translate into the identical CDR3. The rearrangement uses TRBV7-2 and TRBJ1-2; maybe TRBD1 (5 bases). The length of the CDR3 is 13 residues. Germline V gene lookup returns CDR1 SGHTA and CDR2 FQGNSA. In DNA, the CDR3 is TGTGCCAGCAGCTTAGTGGGGACTTACCTTCTGGGTTTC. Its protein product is CASSLVGTYLLGF.

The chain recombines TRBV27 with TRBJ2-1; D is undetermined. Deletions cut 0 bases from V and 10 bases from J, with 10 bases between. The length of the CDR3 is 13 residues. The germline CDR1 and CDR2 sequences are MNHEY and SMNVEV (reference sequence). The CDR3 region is CASSLSLLGEQFF. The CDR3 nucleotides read TGTGCCAGCAGTTTATCCCTGCTAGGGGAGCAGTTCTTC.

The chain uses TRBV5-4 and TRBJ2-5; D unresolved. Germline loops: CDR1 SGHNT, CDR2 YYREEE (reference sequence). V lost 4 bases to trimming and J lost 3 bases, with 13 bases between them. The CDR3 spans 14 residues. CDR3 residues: CASSPQTPEETQYF. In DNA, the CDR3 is TGTGCCAGCAGCCCGCAGACCCCCGAAGAGACCCAGTACTTC.

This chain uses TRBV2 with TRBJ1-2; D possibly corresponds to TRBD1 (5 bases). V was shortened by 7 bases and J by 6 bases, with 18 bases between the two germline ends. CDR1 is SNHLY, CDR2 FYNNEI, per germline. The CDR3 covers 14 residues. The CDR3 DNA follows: TGTGCCAGCATAGGGGCCGTGCGAGACGATGGCTACACCTTC. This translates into CASIGAVRDDGYTF.